The sequence of this TCR beta chain was determined in a study of cytomegalovirus exposure and HLA in healthy donors. PCR involved 60 Vbeta and 13 Jbeta primers. Produced via immunoSEQ multiplex PCR; TCRdb's table is partial and in-frame only. The repertoire holds 180,000 or so clones, with 60% to 80% as singletons. The germline V gene encodes CDR1 MNHEY and CDR2 SMNVEV (reference sequence). The length of the CDR3 is 13 residues. The ends were cut back, 3 bases at V and 6 bases at J, with 11 bases in the middle. The chain couples TRBV27 to TRBJ1-2; D unresolved. This sequence originates from a woman aged 40 to 55 in good health and CMV-seropositive. Material: PBMCs. CDR3 residues: CASSFSTGNGYTF. In nucleotides, the CDR3 is TGTGCCAGCAGTTTCAGTACCGGGAATGGCTACACCTTC.